This entry features one T cell receptor beta chain sequence. Its target is unknown. 60 Vbeta and 13 Jbeta primers were used in PCR. Sequencing used immunoSEQ multiplex PCR; TCRdb keeps in-frame clones, though not all of them. Among about 170,000 clones listed, 65% to 85% were seen once. These data are taken from a study of cytomegalovirus exposure and HLA in healthy donors. The germline gives CDR1 SQVTM, CDR2 ANQGSEA. CDR3 length: 14 residues. The V and J ends lost 6 bases and 6 bases, in that order; junction bases with no gene match: 12. General study results and limits: Through in vitro validation, a few CMV-associated chains were shown to be specific for CMV antigens. HLA restriction was apparent for most CMV-associated TCR beta chains in a later analysis. Generally TCR sequences proved uncommon, though certain public TCRs appeared in numerous donors.

This TCR derives from a male donor in good health and CMV-seronegative. The V gene is TRBV29-1, the J gene TRBJ2-7, with 9 positions matching TRBD1. The sample taken for sequencing was PBMCs. CDR3 protein: CSVNGPGQGFEQYF. For the CDR3, the DNA is TGCAGCGTCAACGGGCCGGGACAGGGATTCGAGCAGTACTTC.